This TCR beta chain was sequenced during a study of shared clonotypes between healthy human individuals. TCRdb's copy holds only in-frame clones and misses some; the assay was immunoSEQ multiplex PCR. Of over 2 million clones in the sample, around 93% were seen once. The CDR3 has 14 residues. Per the germline V gene, CDR1 is SQVTM and CDR2 is ANQGSEA. V lost 4 bases, J lost 6 bases, and 19 bases lay in between. This chain connects TRBV29-1 to TRBJ2-7, with a tentative D call TRBD1 (5 bases). Sequencing was carried out using naive CD4+ T cells from PBMCs. Subset denoted: CD45RA+ positively selected. The TCR originated in a man between 18 and 29 years old in good health. Some clones in this sample may be carry-over from other donors' samples. The CDR3 protein is CSVVLPKGVSEQYF. The CDR3 DNA reads TGCAGCGTTGTCCTACCGAAAGGGGTAAGCGAGCAGTACTTC.